These T cell receptor beta chains were read from a single sample in a study of vaccination and CD4 T cells after COVID-19. Their antigen targets remain unknown. In TCRdb, the PCR reads were re-called with MiXCR into one record per CDR3 protein. In the table there are some 25,000 distinct CDR3 sequences, over 60% of which are singletons. The sequencing input was CD4+ T cells from blood, cultured in vitro. Receptors originate from a human donor who had recovered from COVID-19. Each CDR3 is given with its conserved first and last residue. D genes are given only for firm matches. Only part of the rows carry a size: once, few, many, or a class if the clone is expanded.

. | TRBJ2-5 | TRBV7-8 | . | TGTGCCAGCAGCCCCGACAGGATTGGAGAGACCCAGTACTTC | CASSPDRIGETQYF
. | TRBJ1-2 | TRBV3-1 | few | TGTGCCAGCAGCCCCCAGGGTTCTAGGCATGGCTACACCTTC | CASSPQGSRHGYTF
TRBD1 | TRBJ1-5 | TRBV6-1 | . | TGTGCCAGCAGTCGACAGGGGGGTAATCAGCCCCAGCATTTT | CASSRQGGNQPQHF
TRBD2 | TRBJ2-3 | TRBV7-2 | . | TGTGCCAGCAGCTTACCGGGGAGGGTGACGCAGTATTTT | CASSLPGRVTQYF
TRBD2 | TRBJ2-1 | TRBV30 | . | TGTGCCTGGAGGGGGCTAGCGGGAGGGTTTTGGAACAATGAGCAGTTCTTC | CAWRGLAGGFWNNEQFF
TRBD1 | TRBJ2-1 | TRBV20-1 | . | TGCAGTGCTGTGAGGGACAGGTACAATGAGCAGTTCTTC | CSAVRDRYNEQFF
. | TRBJ2-7 | TRBV2 | few | TGTGCCAGCAGAGCCTTCCATGCCTACGAGCAGTACTTC | CASRAFHAYEQYF
. | TRBJ1-1 | TRBV20-1 | . | TGCAGTGCTAGTCCGGCCGGGGGTCATACTGAAGCTTTCTTT | CSASPAGGHTEAFF
TRBD1 | TRBJ1-2 | TRBV7-2 | . | TGTGCCAGCAGCTTTACAGGGGGTTCTGGCTATGGCTACACCTTC | CASSFTGGSGYGYTF
TRBD1 | TRBJ2-7 | TRBV20-1 | . | TGCAGTGCTAGAGATGAGGGGGCTTCAGGGTACGAGCAGTACTTC | CSARDEGASGYEQYF